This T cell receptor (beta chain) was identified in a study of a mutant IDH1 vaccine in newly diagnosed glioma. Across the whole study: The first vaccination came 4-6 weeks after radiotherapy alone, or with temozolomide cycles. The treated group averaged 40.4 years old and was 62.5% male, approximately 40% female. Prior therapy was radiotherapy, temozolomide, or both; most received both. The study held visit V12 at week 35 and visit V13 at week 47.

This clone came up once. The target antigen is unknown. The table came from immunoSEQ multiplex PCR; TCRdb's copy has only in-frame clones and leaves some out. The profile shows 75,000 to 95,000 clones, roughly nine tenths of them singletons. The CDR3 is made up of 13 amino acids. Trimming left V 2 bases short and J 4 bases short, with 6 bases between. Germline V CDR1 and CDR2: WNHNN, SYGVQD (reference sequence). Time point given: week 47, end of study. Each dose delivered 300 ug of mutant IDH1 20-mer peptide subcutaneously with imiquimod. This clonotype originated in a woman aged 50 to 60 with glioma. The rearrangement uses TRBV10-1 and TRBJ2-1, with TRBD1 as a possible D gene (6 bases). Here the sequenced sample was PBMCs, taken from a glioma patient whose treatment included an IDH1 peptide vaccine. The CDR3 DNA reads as TGCGCCAGCAGTGAGACAGGGTACAATGAGCAGTTCTTC. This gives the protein CASSETGYNEQFF.